The 18 T cell receptor beta chains given below trace back to one sample, sequenced in a study of blood T cell repertoires in COVID-19. Sequencing was performed with immunoSEQ multiplex PCR; in TCRdb, only in-frame clones are kept and a portion is missing. The sample holds around 330,000 clones, approximately 91% seen once. Sequenced input: PBMCs or T cells enriched from blood (not recorded which). Receptors were obtained from a woman aged 40 to 55 who had recovered from COVID-19.

This chain joins TRBV4-2 and TRBJ2-3, with 10 bases identical to TRBD1. The CDR3 spans 18 residues. Germline V gene lookup returns CDR1 LGHNA and CDR2 YNFKEQ. V dropped 3 bases and J dropped 0; count of bases not matched to a gene: 9. The CDR3 protein is CASSQMDPGQGSTDTQYF. In DNA form, the CDR3 reads TGTGCCAGCAGCCAGATGGACCCGGGACAGGGGAGCACAGATACGCAGTATTTT.

The chain has TRBV18 and TRBJ1-5; D gene unclear. CDR3 length: 13 residues. V was cut by 3 bases and J by 4 bases, with 7 bases left in between. The V gene's germline CDR1 is KGHSH and CDR2 LQKENI. In nucleotides, the CDR3 is TGTGCCAGCTCACCGGTGGCAAATCAGCCCCAGCATTTT. It is translated as CASSPVANQPQHF.

The chain is built from TRBV6-5 and TRBJ1-3; possibly TRBD1 for D (6 bases). This CDR3 has 14 amino acids. The germline V and J ends were trimmed by 6 bases and 4 bases, with 13 bases remaining between them. Germline V gene data show CDR1 as MNHEY and CDR2 as SVGAGI. In DNA, the CDR3 is TGTGCCAGCAGCCAGGACAGACTCGGAAACACCATATATTTT. Protein product: CASSQDRLGNTIYF.

The CDR3 DNA sequence: TGTGCCAGCAGGGGACTGAACTACGAGCAGTACTTC. This codes for CASRGLNYEQYF. The chain couples TRBV2 to TRBJ2-7, with D possibly being TRBD2 (6 bases). This CDR3 comprises 12 residues. The germline V gene encodes CDR1 SNHLY and CDR2 FYNNEI. Trimming cost V 6 bases and J 3 bases, with 9 bases left between them.

This clone was recorded a few times. V is TRBV28 and J is TRBJ1-1, with TRBD1 as a possible D gene (5 bases). The CDR3 sequence is 15 residues long. V was pared by 4 bases and J by 1 base, with 13 bases between. Germline CDR1 reads MDHEN; CDR2 reads SYDVKM. The CDR3 DNA follows: TGTGCCAGCAGTTCACCTCGGGGGGGGAACACTGAAGCTTTCTTT. It codes for CASSSPRGGNTEAFF.

The genes are TRBV28 and TRBJ1-5; 8 nucleotides match TRBD1. Germline V gene sequence: CDR1 MDHEN, CDR2 SYDVKM. The CDR3 extends over 19 amino acids. V shed 5 bases and J 2 bases; nucleotides not matched to a gene: 17. The CDR3, as DNA: TGTGCCAGCAGTCCTTTTTCCGACAGGGGCCACGGAGGCAATCAGCCCCAGCATTTT. Amino acids: CASSPFSDRGHGGNQPQHF. The complete variable domain, with remaining parts taken from reference TRBV28 and TRBJ1-5, reads DVKVTQSSRYLVKRTGEKVFLECVQDMDHENMFWYRQDPGLGLRLIYFSYDVKMKEKGDIPEGYSVSREKKERFSLILESASTNQTSMYLCASSPFSDRGHGGNQPQHFGDGTRLSIL.

The DNA of the CDR3 is TGCGCCAGCAGCCAAGATCGAGGTCGGGGTAATGAAAAACTGTTTTTT. It encodes CASSQDRGRGNEKLFF. The gene calls are TRBV4-3 and TRBJ1-4; D gene uncertain. The germline CDR1 and CDR2 sequences are LGHNA and YSLEER. The CDR3 sequence is 16 residues long. Trimming removed 0 bases at V and 4 bases at J, with 12 bases between.

The CDR3 loop reads CASSQDWRGASTDTQYF. The CDR3, as DNA: TGCGCCAGCAGCCAAGATTGGCGGGGGGCTTCCACAGATACGCAGTATTTT. This sequence joins TRBV4-3 and TRBJ2-3; 8 nucleotides match TRBD2. With V trimmed by 0 bases and J by 2 bases, 7 bases remained unmatched. This CDR3 contains 17 residues. The germline gives CDR1 LGHNA, CDR2 YSLEER.

The chain carries TRBV24-1 and TRBJ2-2, with TRBD2 matching 10 bases. The germline gives CDR1 KGHDR, CDR2 SFDVKD. Trimming cost V 4 bases and J 6 bases; bases outside gene matches: 10. CDR3 length: 17 amino acids. The CDR3 region is CATSDPSGGPPPGELFF. The CDR3 nucleotides read TGTGCCACCAGTGACCCTAGCGGGGGCCCCCCACCCGGGGAGCTGTTTTTT.

The chain is built from TRBV4-1 and TRBJ1-1, with D perhaps TRBD1 (5 bases). The CDR3 covers 15 residues. The germline CDR1 and CDR2 sequences are MGHRA and YSYEKL. Trimming stripped 2 bases from V and 3 bases from J, with 13 bases between. In DNA form, the CDR3 reads TGCGCCAGCAGCCAACTTCAGGGTTTTGACACTGAAGCTTTCTTT. Its translation is CASSQLQGFDTEAFF.

Here the CDR3 DNA reads TGTGCCGCGGGGGACACCGTCTCCGATACGCAGTATTTT. Translated, it gives CAAGDTVSDTQYF. The chain couples TRBV15 to TRBJ2-3; D perhaps matches TRBD2 (7 bases). V was trimmed by 11 bases and J by 6 bases, leaving 18 bases between them. Germline V gives CDR1 LNHNV, CDR2 YYDKDF (reference sequence). The CDR3 has 13 residues.

The chain employs TRBV5-8 and TRBJ2-1; 7 nucleotides agree with TRBD2. This CDR3 is 16 amino acids long. Germline loops: CDR1 SGHTS, CDR2 YDEGEE. J lost 3 bases, V lost 0 bases, and 6 bases had no gene match. The CDR3 is CASSLAMAGVYNEQFF. In DNA form, the CDR3 reads TGTGCCAGCAGCTTGGCAATGGCGGGAGTCTACAATGAGCAGTTCTTC.

This chain uses TRBV30 with TRBJ2-3, with 9 bases lining up with TRBD2. Germline assignment: CDR1 GTSNPN and CDR2 SVGIG (reference sequence). With V trimmed by 2 bases and J by 0 bases, 3 bases remained unmatched. This CDR3 region has 15 residues. This CDR3 is CAWSRAGGSTDTQYF. In DNA, the CDR3 is TGTGCCTGGAGTCGGGCGGGGGGGAGCACAGATACGCAGTATTTT. The variable domain in full, with the rest retrieved from reference TRBV30 and TRBJ2-3, is SQTIHQWPATLVQPVGSPLSLECTVEGTSNPNLYWYRQAAGRGLQLLFYSVGIGQISSEVPQNLSASRPQDRQFILSSKKLLLSDSGFYLCAWSRAGGSTDTQYFGPGTRLTVL.

This clone appeared a single time. The V call is TRBV28, the J call TRBJ1-2; 8 nucleotides agree with TRBD1. After removal of 6 bases from V and 4 bases from J, the junction contained 10 bases not matched to a gene. The CDR3 runs to 15 residues. Per germline, CDR1 MDHEN and CDR2 SYDVKM. The CDR3 DNA follows: TGTGCCAGCAGCTACCCCGACAGGGGCGGCTATGGCTACACCTTC. Residues: CASSYPDRGGYGYTF.

The chain carries TRBV5-6 and TRBJ2-5; tentatively, D is TRBD1 (6 bases). V dropped 1 base and J dropped 5 bases, with 9 bases sitting between them. Germline V gene data show CDR1 as SGHDT and CDR2 as YYEEEE. The CDR3 extends over 13 amino acids. The CDR3 loop is CASSLITGETQYF. For the CDR3, the DNA is TGTGCCAGCAGCTTGATTACAGGGGAGACCCAGTACTTC.

The V call is TRBV5-1, the J call TRBJ1-2, with TRBD1 as a possible D gene (6 bases). This CDR3 spans 15 amino acids. V lost 1 base and J lost 3, with 13 bases in between. From germline, CDR1 is SGHRS and CDR2 YFSETQ. This chain's CDR3 is CASSLRAGEDYGYTF. The CDR3 DNA sequence: TGCGCCAGCAGCTTGCGGGCAGGGGAAGACTATGGCTACACCTTC.

The CDR3 reads CASSSTVSYNEQFF. For the CDR3, the DNA is TGTGCCAGCAGCTCGACTGTCTCCTACAATGAGCAGTTCTTC. The V and J genes are TRBV7-9 and TRBJ2-1; no definite D call. The germline CDR1 and CDR2 sequences are SEHNR and FQNEAQ (reference sequence). The CDR3 is 14 amino acids. Trimming shortened V by 4 bases and J by 0 bases, and 7 bases separated the two germline ends.

The chain links TRBV5-1 to TRBJ2-7, with D hard to call. V was trimmed by 0 bases and J by 4 bases, leaving 8 bases between them. The germline CDR1 and CDR2 sequences are SGHRS and YFSETQ. The CDR3 runs to 13 residues. The CDR3 region is CASSLDSEYEQYF. For the CDR3, the DNA is TGCGCCAGCAGCTTGGACAGTGAGTACGAGCAGTACTTC.